This entry lists 25 T cell receptor beta chains sequenced from one sample in a study of OX40 agonist ivuxolimab in advanced cancers. Assay: immunoSEQ multiplex PCR; the TCRdb copy retains only in-frame clones and omits some. This table has some 95,000 clones, approximately 90% appearing once. The sample was CD4+ or CD8+ T cells sorted from blood, taken in a trial of the OX40 agonist ivuxolimab. These receptors were taken from an adult with an advanced solid tumor such as melanoma, head and neck, liver or kidney cancer.

This chain joins TRBV5-1 and TRBJ1-5, with TRBD1 matching 7 bases. CDR1 and CDR2 (germline): SGHRS, YFSETQ. The CDR3 length is 14 residues. Trimming removed 7 bases from V and 7 bases from J; junction bases left unmatched: 11. CDR3 nucleotides: TGCGCCAGCGCCCCAGGGGGTGCGGGGCAGCCCCAGCATTTT. Protein: CASAPGGAGQPQHF.

The chain employs TRBV7-2 and TRBJ2-5; tentative D call: TRBD1 (7 bases). Germline V CDR1 and CDR2: SGHTA, FQGNSA. This CDR3 is built from 15 residues. Trimming removed 5 bases at V and 5 bases at J, with 18 bases between. DNA for the CDR3: TGTGCCAGCAGCACCACGGCGGGACAGCTGGAGACCCAGTACTTC. This translates into CASSTTAGQLETQYF.

On this clone: The junction does not match germline at one end; this may be a read error. Other DNA sequences in the sample encode the same CDR3. The chain is built from TRBV6-6 and TRBJ2-2, with D possibly TRBD2 on 5 matching bases. Germline-derived CDR1 and CDR2 are MNHNY and SVGAGI (reference sequence). The CDR3 consists of 13 residues. The CDR3 region is CASSYGTAGELFF. The CDR3, as DNA: TGTGCCAGCAGTTACGGTACAGCCGGGGAGCTATTTTTT.

The rearrangement uses TRBV6-5 and TRBJ2-3, with 8 bases matching TRBD2. V was clipped by 8 bases and J by 4 bases; unmatched bases: 2. There are 12 residues in the CDR3. Germline V CDR1 and CDR2: MNHEY, SVGAGI. The CDR3 region has the DNA TGTGCCAGCGTTAGCGGGGCAGATACGCAGTATTTT. It encodes CASVSGADTQYF.

The J gene is TRBJ2-1, the V gene TRBV18; 7 bases fit TRBD1. The CDR3 consists of 14 residues. CDR1 and CDR2 (germline): KGHSH, LQKENI. V dropped 3 bases and J dropped 6; count of bases not matched to a gene: 5. CDR3 sequence reads: CASSPQTGPNEQFF. CDR3 DNA sequence: TGTGCCAGCTCACCTCAGACAGGGCCCAATGAGCAGTTCTTC.

The genes are TRBV28 and TRBJ2-7; D may be TRBD2 (7 bases). Germline values: CDR1 MDHEN, CDR2 SYDVKM. The CDR3 runs 14 residues. V was cut by 7 bases and J by 1 base, with 14 bases left in between. In DNA form, the CDR3 reads TGTGCCAGCATCTCTGAGGGGGGGTCCTACGAGCAGTACTTC. Protein: CASISEGGSYEQYF.

The rearrangement joins TRBV5-6 to TRBJ1-5, with 9 bases aligning to TRBD1. CDR3 length equals 15 residues. The junction had 5 bases not matched to a gene; V was cut back by 2 bases and J by 5 bases. Germline V CDR1 and CDR2: SGHDT, YYEEEE. In nucleotides, the CDR3 is TGTGCCAGCAGCTTAACAGGGGGCTCCCATCAGCCCCAGCATTTT. Its translation: CASSLTGGSHQPQHF.

This rearrangement joins TRBV18 to TRBJ1-1, with unresolved D. The ends were cut back, 6 bases at V and 3 bases at J, with 14 bases in the middle. Germline V gene sequence: CDR1 KGHSH, CDR2 LQKENI. The CDR3 extends over 14 amino acids. Here the CDR3 DNA reads TGTGCCAGCTCCTTTTCCGACACGGACACTGAAGCTTTCTTT. Amino acid sequence: CASSFSDTDTEAFF.

The chain combines TRBV19 with TRBJ1-1, with 7 bases fitting TRBD1. The CDR3 is 14 amino acids. Germline loops: CDR1 LNHDA, CDR2 SQIVND (reference sequence). V shed 3 bases and J 0 bases; nucleotides not matched to a gene: 1. The CDR3 DNA follows: TGTGCCAGTAGTATGGGACAGATGAACACTGAAGCTTTCTTT. Encoded protein: CASSMGQMNTEAFF.

The V and J genes are TRBV27 and TRBJ2-1; D gene unclear. The CDR3 extends over 14 amino acids. Trimming removed 8 bases from V and 1 base from J, with 12 bases in between. Germline CDR1 and CDR2: MNHEY and SMNVEV (reference sequence). The CDR3 loop reads CASGSQESYNEQFF. The CDR3 DNA sequence: TGTGCCAGCGGGTCCCAGGAATCCTACAATGAGCAGTTCTTC.

The chain links TRBV5-1 to TRBJ2-5; 10 bases are shared with TRBD1. V gave up 6 bases and J gave up 6 bases; unmatched junction bases: 8. Germline CDR1 SGHRS, CDR2 YFSETQ. This CDR3 region has 14 residues. The CDR3 DNA reads as TGCGCCAGCACCCCGGGGGACAGGGGACAGACCCAGTACTTC. It codes for CASTPGDRGQTQYF.

The chain links TRBV5-4 to TRBJ2-5, with TRBD2 as a possible D gene (5 bases). The germline V gene encodes CDR1 SGHNT and CDR2 YYREEE (reference sequence). The CDR3 extends over 14 amino acids. Between the trimmed V and J ends, which lost 1 base and 0 bases, there was a span of 7 bases. CDR3 sequence reads: CASSLYGDQETQYF. As DNA, the CDR3 is TGTGCCAGCAGCTTGTACGGGGACCAAGAGACCCAGTACTTC.

The chain is built from TRBV6-5 and TRBJ2-1; 12 bases line up with TRBD2. The CDR3 is made up of 16 amino acids. Trimming removed 0 bases from V and 5 bases from J; junction bases left unmatched: 2. The germline CDR1 and CDR2 sequences are MNHEY and SVGAGI. CDR3 nucleotides: TGTGCCAGCAGTTACTCGGGGACTAGCGGGCACAATGAGCAGTTCTTC. This translates into CASSYSGTSGHNEQFF.

The chain joins TRBV29-1 to TRBJ2-7; D gene unclear. The germline V gene encodes CDR1 SQVTM and CDR2 ANQGSEA. This CDR3 region has 11 residues. V shed 4 bases and J shed 1 base, with 5 bases lying between them. The CDR3 loop is CSVVVSYEQYF. CDR3 DNA sequence: TGCAGCGTTGTGGTGTCCTACGAGCAGTACTTC.

The rearrangement links TRBV7-2 to TRBJ1-2; D not certain. Trimming shortened V by 5 bases and J by 2 bases, and 3 bases separated the two germline ends. This CDR3 contains 11 residues. Germline lookup yields CDR1 SGHTA and CDR2 FQGNSA. The CDR3 here is CASSQNYGYTF. The CDR3, as DNA: TGTGCCAGCAGCCAAAACTATGGCTACACCTTC.

V is TRBV5-1 and J is TRBJ2-1, with 14 positions matching TRBD2. The CDR3 is 15 amino acids. The germline V gene has CDR1 SGHRS and CDR2 YFSETQ. Trimming cost V 7 bases and J 9 bases; bases outside gene matches: 9. In nucleotides, the CDR3 is TGCGCCAGCTCGGACGGGACTAGCGGGAGTGGTGAGCAGTTCTTC. Translated: CASSDGTSGSGEQFF.

The V gene is TRBV6-1, the J gene TRBJ2-7, with 8 nucleotides matching TRBD1. The germline CDR1 and CDR2 sequences are MNHNS and SASEGT. The CDR3 has 14 amino acids. V shed 6 bases and J 2 bases; nucleotides not matched to a gene: 6. In DNA, the CDR3 is TGTGCCAGCAGCCTGGAACAGGGGGCCTACGAGCAGTACGTC. It is translated as CASSLEQGAYEQYV.

The chain combines TRBV5-1 with TRBJ2-3; 10 nucleotides align to TRBD1. The CDR3 totals 18 residues. CDR1 is SGHRS, CDR2 YFSETQ, per germline. Unmatched junction bases numbered 7, after V lost 0 bases and J lost 0 bases. CDR3 residues: CASSLVGQGWTSTDTQYF. The DNA of the CDR3 is TGCGCCAGCAGCTTGGTGGGACAGGGGTGGACTAGCACAGATACGCAGTATTTT.

The chain joins TRBV19 to TRBJ2-1; TRBD1 matches at 7 bases. V lost 5 bases, J lost 0 bases, and 10 bases stayed unmatched. In germline, CDR1 is LNHDA, CDR2 SQIVND (reference sequence). CDR3 length: 17 residues. CDR3 DNA sequence: TGTGCCAGTAGTCTTAGGGCTGGGACAGACTCCTACAATGAGCAGTTCTTC. Protein sequence: CASSLRAGTDSYNEQFF.

The chain recombines TRBV25-1 with TRBJ1-3; D gene ambiguous. Trimming pared 5 bases from V and 4 bases from J, leaving 12 bases between. The germline V gene has CDR1 MGHDK and CDR2 SYGVNS. This CDR3 is built from 14 residues. The CDR3 here is CASSPAPIGNTIYF. In DNA form, the CDR3 reads TGTGCCAGCAGTCCGGCACCCATAGGAAACACCATATATTTT.

CDR3 in amino acids: CASSFSDGTYEQYF. CDR3 DNA sequence: TGCGCCAGCAGCTTTTCGGACGGTACCTACGAGCAGTACTTC. The chain uses TRBV5-1 and TRBJ2-7; D unclear. Trimming took off 2 bases at V and 2 bases at J, with 11 bases between the two ends. CDR1 and CDR2 (germline): SGHRS, YFSETQ. This CDR3 is built from 14 residues.

This clone appeared once. The rearrangement uses TRBV7-8 and TRBJ2-1; weak D call: TRBD2 (6 bases). CDR1 is SGHVS, CDR2 FQNEAQ, per germline. Between the trimmed V and J ends, which lost 2 bases and 5 bases, there was a span of 22 bases. The CDR3 covers 18 residues. DNA of the CDR3: TGTGCCAGCAGCTTAACTTATAAGGGCGCGGGGATCAACAATGAGCAGTTCTTC. Translating it yields CASSLTYKGAGINNEQFF.

V gene TRBV19 combines with J gene TRBJ1-5, with D possibly being TRBD1 (5 bases). This CDR3 region has 15 residues. CDR1 and CDR2 (germline): LNHDA, SQIVND (reference sequence). Trimming stripped 3 bases from V and 1 base from J, with 10 bases between. CDR3 coding DNA: TGTGCCAGTAGTATGGTCGGGGGGAGCAATCAGCCCCAGCATTTT. This encodes CASSMVGGSNQPQHF.

V usage is TRBV5-1 and J usage is TRBJ1-2, with a possible D match to TRBD1 (5 bases). V shed 4 bases and J shed 9 bases, with 19 bases lying between them. The CDR3 is 14 residues long. Germline lookup yields CDR1 SGHRS and CDR2 YFSETQ. CDR3 protein: CASSTGHRGPSYTF. The CDR3 region has the DNA TGCGCCAGCAGCACCGGACACCGTGGACCGAGCTACACCTTC.

The chain uses TRBV5-1 and TRBJ2-1; TRBD2 agrees at 8 bases. With 5 bases clipped from V and 6 bases from J, the junction kept 10 bases outside the gene matches. The germline CDR1 and CDR2 sequences are SGHRS and YFSETQ. The CDR3 consists of 15 residues. The CDR3 DNA sequence: TGCGCCAGCAGTTCTAAAGCGGGAGCCCCCAATGAGCAGTTCTTC. Its protein is CASSSKAGAPNEQFF.